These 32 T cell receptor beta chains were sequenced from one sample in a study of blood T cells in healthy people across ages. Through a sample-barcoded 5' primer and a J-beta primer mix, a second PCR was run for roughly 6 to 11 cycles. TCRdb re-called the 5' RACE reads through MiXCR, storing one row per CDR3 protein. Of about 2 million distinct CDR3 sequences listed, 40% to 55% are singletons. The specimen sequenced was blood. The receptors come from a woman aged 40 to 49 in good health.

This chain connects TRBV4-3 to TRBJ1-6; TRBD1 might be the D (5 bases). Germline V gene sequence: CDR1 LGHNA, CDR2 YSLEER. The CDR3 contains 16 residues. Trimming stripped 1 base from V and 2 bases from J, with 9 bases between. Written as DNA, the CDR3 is TGCGCCAGCAGCCAAGCCCAGGGAACCTATAATTCACCCCTCCACTTT. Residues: CASSQAQGTYNSPLHF.

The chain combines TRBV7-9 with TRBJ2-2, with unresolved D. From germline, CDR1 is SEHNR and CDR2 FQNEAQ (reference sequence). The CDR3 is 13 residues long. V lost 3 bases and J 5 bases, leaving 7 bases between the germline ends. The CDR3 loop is CASSFVGTGELFF. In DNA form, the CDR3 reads TGTGCCAGCAGCTTCGTAGGGACCGGGGAGCTGTTTTTT.

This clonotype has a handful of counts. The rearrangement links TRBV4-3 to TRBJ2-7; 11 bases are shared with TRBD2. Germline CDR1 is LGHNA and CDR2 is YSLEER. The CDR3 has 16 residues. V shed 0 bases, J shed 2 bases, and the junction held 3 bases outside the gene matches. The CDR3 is CASSQDLGLAAYEQYF. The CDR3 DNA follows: TGCGCCAGCAGCCAAGATCTGGGACTAGCGGCCTACGAGCAGTACTTC.

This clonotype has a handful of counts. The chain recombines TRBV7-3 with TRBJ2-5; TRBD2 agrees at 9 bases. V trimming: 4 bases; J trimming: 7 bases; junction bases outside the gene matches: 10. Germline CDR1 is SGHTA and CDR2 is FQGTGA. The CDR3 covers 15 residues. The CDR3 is CASSWGLAGGGTQYF. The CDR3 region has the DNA TGTGCCAGCAGCTGGGGACTAGCCGGCGGTGGGACCCAGTACTTC.

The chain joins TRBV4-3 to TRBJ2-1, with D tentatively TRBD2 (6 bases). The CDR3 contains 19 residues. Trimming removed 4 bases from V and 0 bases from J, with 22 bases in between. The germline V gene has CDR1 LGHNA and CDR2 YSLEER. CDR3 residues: CASSPHPVASDLSYNEQFF. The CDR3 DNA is TGCGCCAGCAGCCCCCACCCGGTGGCTAGCGACCTCTCCTACAATGAGCAGTTCTTC.

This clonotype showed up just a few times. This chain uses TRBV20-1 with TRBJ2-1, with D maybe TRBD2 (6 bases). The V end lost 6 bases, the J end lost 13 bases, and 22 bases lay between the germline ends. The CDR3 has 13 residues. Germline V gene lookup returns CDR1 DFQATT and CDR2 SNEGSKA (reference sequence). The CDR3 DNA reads TGCAGTGCCAACCCGACGGAGGGGAATGCCCAGTTCTTC. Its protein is CSANPTEGNAQFF.

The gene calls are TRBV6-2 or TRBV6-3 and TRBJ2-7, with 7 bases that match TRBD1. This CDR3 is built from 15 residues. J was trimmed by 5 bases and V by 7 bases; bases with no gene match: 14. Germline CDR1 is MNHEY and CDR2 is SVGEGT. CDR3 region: CASTTRADRFNEQYF. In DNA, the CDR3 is TGTGCCAGCACCACGAGAGCGGACAGGTTTAACGAGCAGTACTTC.

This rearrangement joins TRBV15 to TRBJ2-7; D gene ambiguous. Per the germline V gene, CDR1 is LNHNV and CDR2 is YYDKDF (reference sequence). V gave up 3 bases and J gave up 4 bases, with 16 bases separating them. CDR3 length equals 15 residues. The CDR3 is CATSRDLTQTYEQYF. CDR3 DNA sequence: TGTGCCACCAGCAGGGACCTTACGCAGACTTACGAGCAGTACTTC.

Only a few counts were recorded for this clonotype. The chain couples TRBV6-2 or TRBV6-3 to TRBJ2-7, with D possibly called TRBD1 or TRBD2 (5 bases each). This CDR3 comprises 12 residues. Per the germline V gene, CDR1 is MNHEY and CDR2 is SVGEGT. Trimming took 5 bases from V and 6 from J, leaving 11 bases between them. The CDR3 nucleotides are TGTGCCAGCAGTCCGGGTGGGACCGAGCAGTACTTC. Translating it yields CASSPGGTEQYF.

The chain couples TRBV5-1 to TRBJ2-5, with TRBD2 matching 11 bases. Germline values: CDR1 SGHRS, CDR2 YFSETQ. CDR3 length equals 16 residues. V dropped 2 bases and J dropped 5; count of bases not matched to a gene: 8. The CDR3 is CASSFNGLAGGETQYF. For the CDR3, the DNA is TGCGCCAGCAGCTTCAACGGACTAGCGGGTGGGGAGACCCAGTACTTC.

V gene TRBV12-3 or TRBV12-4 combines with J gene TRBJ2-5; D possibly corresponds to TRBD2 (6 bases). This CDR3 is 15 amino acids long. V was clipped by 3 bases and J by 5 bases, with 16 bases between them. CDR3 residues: CASSFRGSAEETQYF. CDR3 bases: TGTGCCAGCAGTTTTCGGGGGAGCGCCGAGGAGACCCAGTACTTC.

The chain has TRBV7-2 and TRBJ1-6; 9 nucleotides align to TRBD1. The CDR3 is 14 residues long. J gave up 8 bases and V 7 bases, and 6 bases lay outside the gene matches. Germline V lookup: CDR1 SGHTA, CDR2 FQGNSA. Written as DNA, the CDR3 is TGTGCCAGCACCGACAGGGGGAATCATTCACCCCTCCACTTT. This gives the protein CASTDRGNHSPLHF.

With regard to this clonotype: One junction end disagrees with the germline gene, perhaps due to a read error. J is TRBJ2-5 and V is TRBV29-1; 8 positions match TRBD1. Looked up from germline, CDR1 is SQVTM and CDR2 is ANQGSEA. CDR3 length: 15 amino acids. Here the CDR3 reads CSVEGAGQGQETQYF. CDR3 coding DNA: TGCAGCGTCGAAGGGGCCGGACAGGGCCAAGAGACCCAGTACTTC. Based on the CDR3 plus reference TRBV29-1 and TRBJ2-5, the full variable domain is SAVISQKPSRDICQRGTSLTIQCQVDSQVTMMFWYRQQPGQSLTLIATANQGSEATYESGFVIDKFPISRPNLTFSTLTVSNMSPEDSSIYLCSVEGAGQGQETQYFGPGTRLLVL.

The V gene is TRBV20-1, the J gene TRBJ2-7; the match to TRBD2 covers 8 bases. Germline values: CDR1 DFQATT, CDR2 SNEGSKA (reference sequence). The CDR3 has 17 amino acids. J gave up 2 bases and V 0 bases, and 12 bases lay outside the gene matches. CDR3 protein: CSARDQFGTSGAYEQYF. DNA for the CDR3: TGCAGTGCTAGAGATCAGTTCGGCACTAGCGGAGCCTACGAGCAGTACTTC.

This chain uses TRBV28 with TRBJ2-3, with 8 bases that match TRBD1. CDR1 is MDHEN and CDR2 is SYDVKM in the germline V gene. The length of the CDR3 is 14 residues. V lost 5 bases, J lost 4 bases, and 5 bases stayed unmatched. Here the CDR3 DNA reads TGTGCCAGCAGTCACAACAGGGGGGCAGATACGCAGTATTTT. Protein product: CASSHNRGADTQYF.

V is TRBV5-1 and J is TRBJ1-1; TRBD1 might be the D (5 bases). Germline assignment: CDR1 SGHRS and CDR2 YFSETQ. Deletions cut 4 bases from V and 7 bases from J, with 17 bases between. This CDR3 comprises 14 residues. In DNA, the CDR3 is TGCGCCAGCAGCCCTACCTGGGGCGGGGATGAAGCTTTCTTT. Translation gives CASSPTWGGDEAFF.

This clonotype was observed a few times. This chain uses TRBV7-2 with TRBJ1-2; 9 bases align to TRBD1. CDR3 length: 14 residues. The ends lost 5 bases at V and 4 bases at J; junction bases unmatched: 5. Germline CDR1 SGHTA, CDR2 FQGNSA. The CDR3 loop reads CASSPATGGYGYTF. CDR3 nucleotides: TGTGCCAGCAGCCCTGCGACAGGGGGCTATGGCTACACCTTC.

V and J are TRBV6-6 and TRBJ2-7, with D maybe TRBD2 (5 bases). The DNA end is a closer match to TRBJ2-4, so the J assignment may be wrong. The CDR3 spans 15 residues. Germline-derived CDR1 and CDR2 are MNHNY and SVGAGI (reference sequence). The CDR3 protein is CASSTSPDWENIQYF. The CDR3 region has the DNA TGTGCCAGCAGTACCTCTCCCGACTGGGAGAACATTCAGTACTTC.

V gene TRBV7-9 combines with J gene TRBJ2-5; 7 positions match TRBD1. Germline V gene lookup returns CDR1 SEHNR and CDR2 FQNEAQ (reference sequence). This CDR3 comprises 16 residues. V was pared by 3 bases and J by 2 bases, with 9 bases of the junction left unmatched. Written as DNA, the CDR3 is TGTGCCAGCAGCTTCTGGGGGACAGTGAATCAAGAGACCCAGTACTTC. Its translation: CASSFWGTVNQETQYF.

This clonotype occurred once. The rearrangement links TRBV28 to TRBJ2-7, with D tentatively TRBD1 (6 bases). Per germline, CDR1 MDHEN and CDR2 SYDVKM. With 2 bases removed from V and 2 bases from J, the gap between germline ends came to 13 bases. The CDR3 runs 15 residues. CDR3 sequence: CASSLKDRYPYEQYF. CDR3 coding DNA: TGTGCCAGCAGTTTAAAAGACAGGTACCCCTACGAGCAGTACTTC.

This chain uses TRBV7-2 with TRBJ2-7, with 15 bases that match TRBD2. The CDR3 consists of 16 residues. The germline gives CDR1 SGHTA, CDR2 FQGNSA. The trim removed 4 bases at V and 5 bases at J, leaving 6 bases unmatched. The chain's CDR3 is CASSWGLAGGIHEQYF. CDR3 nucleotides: TGTGCCAGCAGCTGGGGACTAGCGGGGGGAATCCACGAGCAGTACTTC.

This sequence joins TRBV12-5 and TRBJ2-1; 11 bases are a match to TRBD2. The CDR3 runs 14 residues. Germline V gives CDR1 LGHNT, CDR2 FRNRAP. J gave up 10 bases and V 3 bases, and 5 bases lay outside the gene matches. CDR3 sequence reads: CASGFSGGAGEQFF. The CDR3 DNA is TGTGCTAGTGGTTTTAGCGGGGGGGCCGGAGAGCAGTTCTTC.

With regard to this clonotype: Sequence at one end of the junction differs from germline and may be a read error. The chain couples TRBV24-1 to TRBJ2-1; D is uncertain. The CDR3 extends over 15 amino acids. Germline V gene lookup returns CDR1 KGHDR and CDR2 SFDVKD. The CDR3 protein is CATSDPQTVYNKQFF. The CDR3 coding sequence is TGTGCCACCAGTGATCCCCAGACCGTTTACAATAAGCAGTTCTTC.

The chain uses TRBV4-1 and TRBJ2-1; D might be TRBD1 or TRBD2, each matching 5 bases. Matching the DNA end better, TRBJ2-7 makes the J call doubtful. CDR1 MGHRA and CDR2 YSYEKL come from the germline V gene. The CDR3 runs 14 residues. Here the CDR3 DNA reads TGCGCCAGCAGTGGACGGGGCTCCTTCGATGAGCAGTACTTC. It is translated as CASSGRGSFDEQYF.

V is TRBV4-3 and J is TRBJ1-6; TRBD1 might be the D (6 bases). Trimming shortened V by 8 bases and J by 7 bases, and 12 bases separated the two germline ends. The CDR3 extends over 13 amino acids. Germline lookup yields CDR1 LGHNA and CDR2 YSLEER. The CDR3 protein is CASQGQKNSPLHF. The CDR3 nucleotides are TGCGCCAGCCAAGGACAGAAGAATTCACCCCTCCACTTT.

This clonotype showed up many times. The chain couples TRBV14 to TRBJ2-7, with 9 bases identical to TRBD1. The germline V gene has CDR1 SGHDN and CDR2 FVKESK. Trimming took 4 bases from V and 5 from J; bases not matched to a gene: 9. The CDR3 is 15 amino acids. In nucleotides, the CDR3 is TGTGCCAGCAGCCTGCTGGACAGGGGTCGACACGAGCAGTACTTC. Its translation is CASSLLDRGRHEQYF.

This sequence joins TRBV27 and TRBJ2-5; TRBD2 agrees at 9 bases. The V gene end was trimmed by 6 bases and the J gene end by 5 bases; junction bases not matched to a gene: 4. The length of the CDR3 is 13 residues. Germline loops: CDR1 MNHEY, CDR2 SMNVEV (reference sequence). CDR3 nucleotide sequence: TGTGCCAGCAGAATTAGCGGGGGCGAGACCCAGTACTTC. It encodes CASRISGGETQYF.

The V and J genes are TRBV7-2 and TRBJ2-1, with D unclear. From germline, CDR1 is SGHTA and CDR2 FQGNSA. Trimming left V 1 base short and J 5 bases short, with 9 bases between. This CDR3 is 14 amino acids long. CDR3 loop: CASSLGRLDNEQFF. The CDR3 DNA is TGTGCCAGCAGCTTAGGGCGACTCGACAATGAGCAGTTCTTC.

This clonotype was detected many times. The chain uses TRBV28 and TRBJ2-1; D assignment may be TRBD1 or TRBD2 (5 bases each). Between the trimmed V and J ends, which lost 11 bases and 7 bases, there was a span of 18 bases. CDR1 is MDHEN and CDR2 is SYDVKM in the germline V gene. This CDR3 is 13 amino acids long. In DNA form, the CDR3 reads TGTGCCTCCGGGGACCCCCCCCGGAATGAGCAGTTCTTC. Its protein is CASGDPPRNEQFF. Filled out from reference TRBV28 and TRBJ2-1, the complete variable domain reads DVKVTQSSRYLVKRTGEKVFLECVQDMDHENMFWYRQDPGLGLRLIYFSYDVKMKEKGDIPEGYSVSREKKERFSLILESASTNQTSMYLCASGDPPRNEQFFGPGTRLTVL.

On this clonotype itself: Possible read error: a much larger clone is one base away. This chain's CDR3 is CASSHGLGTDTQYF. DNA for the CDR3: TGTGCCAGCAGCCACGGACTGGGCACAGATACGCAGTATTTT. This chain connects TRBV7-8 to TRBJ2-3; tentative D call: TRBD2 (5 bases). The CDR3 consists of 14 residues. The ends were cut back, 5 bases at V and 1 base at J, with 10 bases in the middle. The germline gives CDR1 SGHVS, CDR2 FQNEAQ.

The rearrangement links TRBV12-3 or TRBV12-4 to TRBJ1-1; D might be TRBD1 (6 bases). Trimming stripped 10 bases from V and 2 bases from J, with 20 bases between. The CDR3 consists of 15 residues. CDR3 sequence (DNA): TGTGCCACCCGGCGGGGGGCAGGGAGTAACACTGAAGCTTTCTTT. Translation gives CATRRGAGSNTEAFF.

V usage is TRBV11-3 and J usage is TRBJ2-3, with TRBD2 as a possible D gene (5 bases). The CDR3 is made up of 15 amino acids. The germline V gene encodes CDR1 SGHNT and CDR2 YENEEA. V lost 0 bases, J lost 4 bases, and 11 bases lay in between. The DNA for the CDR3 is TGTGCCAGCAGCTTAGAGGCGGGTTCGTCAGATACGCAGTATTTT. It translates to CASSLEAGSSDTQYF.